This T cell receptor (beta chain) was obtained from a study of PD-1 blockade in classical Hodgkin lymphoma. CDR1 is MNHNY, CDR2 SVGAGI, per germline (reference sequence). The CDR3 contains 16 residues. V dropped 0 bases and J dropped 3; count of bases not matched to a gene: 1. With respect to this clone: Its cognate antigen is unknown.

All the patients suffered relapse after autologous stem cell transplantation, and brentuximab vedotin exposure differed. The study's findings and limits: Prior therapy or disease activity may underlie the repertoire differences, whose causes remain undefined.

Sequenced by immunoSEQ multiplex PCR; TCRdb stores in-frame clones only, minus some. The sample lists about 50,000 clones, around 75% occurring once. The chain couples TRBV6-6 to TRBJ2-2, with 10 bases matching TRBD1. The input for sequencing was peripheral blood mononuclear cells (PBMCs), taken before the second cycle of nivolumab. This TCR was recovered from a human donor with classical Hodgkin lymphoma. The CDR3 DNA follows: TGTGCCAGCAGTTACTCGGGGACAGGGGACACCGGGGAGCTGTTTTTT. It yields the protein CASSYSGTGDTGELFF.